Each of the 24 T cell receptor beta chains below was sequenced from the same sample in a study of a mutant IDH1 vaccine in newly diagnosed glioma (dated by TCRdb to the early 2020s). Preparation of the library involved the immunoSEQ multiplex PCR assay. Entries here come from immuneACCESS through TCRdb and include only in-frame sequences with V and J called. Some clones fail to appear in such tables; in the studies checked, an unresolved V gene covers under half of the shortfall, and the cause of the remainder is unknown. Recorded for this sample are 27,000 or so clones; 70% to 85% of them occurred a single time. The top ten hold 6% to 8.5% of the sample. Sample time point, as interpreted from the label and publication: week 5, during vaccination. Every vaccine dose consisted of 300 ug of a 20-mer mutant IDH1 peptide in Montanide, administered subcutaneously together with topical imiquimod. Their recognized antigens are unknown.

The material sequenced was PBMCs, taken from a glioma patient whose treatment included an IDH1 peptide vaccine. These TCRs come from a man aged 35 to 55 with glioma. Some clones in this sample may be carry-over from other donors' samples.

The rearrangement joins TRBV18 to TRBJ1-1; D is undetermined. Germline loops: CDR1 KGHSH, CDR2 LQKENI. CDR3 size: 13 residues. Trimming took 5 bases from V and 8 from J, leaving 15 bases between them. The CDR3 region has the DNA TGTGCCAGCTCAATCGCCCCGGCGGGAGAAGCTTTCTTT. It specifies CASSIAPAGEAFF. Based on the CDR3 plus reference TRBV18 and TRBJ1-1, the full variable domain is NAGVMQNPRHLVRRRGQEARLRCSPMKGHSHVYWYRQLPEEGLKFMVYLQKENIIDESGMPKERFSAEFPKEGPSILRIQQVVRGDSAAYFCASSIAPAGEAFFGQGTRLTVV.

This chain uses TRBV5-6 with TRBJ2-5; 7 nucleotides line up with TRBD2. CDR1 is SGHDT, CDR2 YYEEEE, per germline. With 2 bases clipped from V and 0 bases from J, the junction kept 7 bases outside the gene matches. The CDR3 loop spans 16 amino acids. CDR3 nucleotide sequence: TGTGCCAGCAGCTTCCGCGGGGGACTTAACCAAGAGACCCAGTACTTC. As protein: CASSFRGGLNQETQYF.

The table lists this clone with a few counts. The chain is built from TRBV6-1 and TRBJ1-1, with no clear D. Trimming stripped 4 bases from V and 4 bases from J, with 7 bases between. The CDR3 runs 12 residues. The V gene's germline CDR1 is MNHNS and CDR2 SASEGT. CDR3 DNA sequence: TGTGCCAGCAGTGGGGTTGGCACTGAAGCTTTCTTT. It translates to CASSGVGTEAFF.

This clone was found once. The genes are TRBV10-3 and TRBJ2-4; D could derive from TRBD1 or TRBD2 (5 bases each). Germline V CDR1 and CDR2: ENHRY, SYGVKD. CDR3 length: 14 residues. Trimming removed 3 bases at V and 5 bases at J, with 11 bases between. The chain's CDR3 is CAISDEGKQNIQYF. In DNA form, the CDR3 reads TGTGCCATCAGTGATGAGGGGAAGCAAAACATTCAGTACTTC.

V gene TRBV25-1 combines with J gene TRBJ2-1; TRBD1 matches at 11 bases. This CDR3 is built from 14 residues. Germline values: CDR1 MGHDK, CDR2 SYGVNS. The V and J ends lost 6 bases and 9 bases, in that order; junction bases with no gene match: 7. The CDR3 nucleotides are TGTGCCAGCAGACCGGGACAGGGGGGAGCTGAGCAGTTCTTC. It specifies CASRPGQGGAEQFF.

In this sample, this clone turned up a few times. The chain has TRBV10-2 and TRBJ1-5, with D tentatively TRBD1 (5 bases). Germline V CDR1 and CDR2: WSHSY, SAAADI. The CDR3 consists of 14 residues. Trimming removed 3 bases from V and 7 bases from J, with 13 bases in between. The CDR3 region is CASSDPGTLQPQHF. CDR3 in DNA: TGCGCCAGCAGTGACCCCGGGACCTTACAGCCCCAGCATTTT.

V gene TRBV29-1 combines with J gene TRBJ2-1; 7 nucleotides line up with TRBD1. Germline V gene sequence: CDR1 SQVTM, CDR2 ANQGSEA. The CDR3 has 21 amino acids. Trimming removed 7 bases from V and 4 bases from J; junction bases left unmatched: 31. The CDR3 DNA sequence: TGCAGCGCCGTGGCCGTTTTAGGGGGAGACAGGGCCCGGTCGGGATACAATGAGCAGTTCTTC. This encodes CSAVAVLGGDRARSGYNEQFF.

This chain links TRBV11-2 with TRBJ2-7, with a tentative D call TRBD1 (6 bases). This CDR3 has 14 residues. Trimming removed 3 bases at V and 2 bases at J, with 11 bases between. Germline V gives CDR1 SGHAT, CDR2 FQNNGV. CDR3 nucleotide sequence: TGTGCCAGCAGCTTTGGGGGCCCTACCTACGAGCAGTACTTC. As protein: CASSFGGPTYEQYF.

The CDR3 sequence: CASSQAHRPQNTEAFF. Written as DNA, the CDR3 is TGTGCCAGCAGCCAAGCCCACAGGCCGCAGAACACTGAAGCTTTCTTT. V is TRBV14 and J is TRBJ1-1, with D maybe TRBD1 (5 bases). Trimming took 1 base from V and 1 from J, leaving 13 bases between them. CDR1 and CDR2 from the germline V gene are SGHDN and FVKESK. The CDR3 has 16 residues.

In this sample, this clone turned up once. CDR3 loop: CSTEYSQVNTEAFF. The DNA of the CDR3 is TGCAGCACCGAATATTCACAGGTGAACACTGAAGCTTTCTTT. J is TRBJ1-1 and V is TRBV29-1, with D possibly TRBD1 on 5 matching bases. Germline V CDR1 and CDR2: SQVTM, ANQGSEA. V dropped 8 bases and J dropped 0 bases, with 16 bases sitting between them. CDR3 length equals 14 residues. Combining the CDR3 with reference TRBV29-1 and TRBJ1-1 gives the whole variable domain SAVISQKPSRDICQRGTSLTIQCQVDSQVTMMFWYRQQPGQSLTLIATANQGSEATYESGFVIDKFPISRPNLTFSTLTVSNMSPEDSSIYLCSTEYSQVNTEAFFGQGTRLTVV.

The DNA for the CDR3 is TGTGCCAGCAGCTTGGGATGGAATGAGCAGTTCTTC. Translated: CASSLGWNEQFF. This chain links TRBV5-4 with TRBJ2-1; D gene unclear. CDR1 is SGHNT and CDR2 is YYREEE in the germline V gene (reference sequence). The germline V and J ends were trimmed by 0 bases and 7 bases, with 5 bases remaining between them. CDR3 length: 12 amino acids.

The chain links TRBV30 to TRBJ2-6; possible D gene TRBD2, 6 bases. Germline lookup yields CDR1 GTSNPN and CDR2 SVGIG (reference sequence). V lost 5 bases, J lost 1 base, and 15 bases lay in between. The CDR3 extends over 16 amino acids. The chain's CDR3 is CAWEEGPASGANVLTF. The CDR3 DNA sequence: TGTGCCTGGGAGGAGGGCCCAGCATCTGGGGCCAACGTCCTGACTTTC.

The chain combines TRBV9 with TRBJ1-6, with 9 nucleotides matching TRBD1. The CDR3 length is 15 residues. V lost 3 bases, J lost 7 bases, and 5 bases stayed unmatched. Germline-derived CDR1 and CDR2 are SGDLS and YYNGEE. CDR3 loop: CASSAPGTGNSPLHF. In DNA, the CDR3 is TGTGCCAGCAGCGCCCCCGGGACAGGGAATTCACCCCTCCACTTT.

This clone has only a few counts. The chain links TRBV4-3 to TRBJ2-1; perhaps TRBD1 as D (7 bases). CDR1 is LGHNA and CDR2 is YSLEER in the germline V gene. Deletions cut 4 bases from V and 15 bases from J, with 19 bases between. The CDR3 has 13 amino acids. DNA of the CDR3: TGCGCCAGCAGCCCAGAGGAGGGGGCAGCTCCGTTCTTC. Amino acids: CASSPEEGAAPFF.

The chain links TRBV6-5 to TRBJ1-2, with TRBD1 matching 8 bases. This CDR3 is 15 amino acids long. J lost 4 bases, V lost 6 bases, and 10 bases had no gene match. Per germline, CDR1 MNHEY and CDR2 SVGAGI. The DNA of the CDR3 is TGTGCCAGCAGACGGGTCAGCGGACAGGGCTATGGCTACACCTTC. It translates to CASRRVSGQGYGYTF.

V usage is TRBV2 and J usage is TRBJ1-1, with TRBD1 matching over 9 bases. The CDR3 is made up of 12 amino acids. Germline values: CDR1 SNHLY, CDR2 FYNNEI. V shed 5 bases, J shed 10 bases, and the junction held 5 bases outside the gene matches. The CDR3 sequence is CASSRVQGAAFF. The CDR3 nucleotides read TGTGCCAGCAGTAGGGTACAGGGGGCAGCTTTCTTT. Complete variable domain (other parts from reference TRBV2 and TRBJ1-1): EPEVTQTPSHQVTQMGQEVILRCVPISNHLYFYWYRQILGQKVEFLVSFYNNEISEKSEIFDDQFSVERPDGSNFTLKIRSTKLEDSAMYFCASSRVQGAAFFGQGTRLTVV.

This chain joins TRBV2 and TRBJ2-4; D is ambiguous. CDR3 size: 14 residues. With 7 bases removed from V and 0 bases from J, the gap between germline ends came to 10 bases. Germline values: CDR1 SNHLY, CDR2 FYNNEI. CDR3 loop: CASKGLLAKNIQYF. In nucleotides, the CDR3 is TGTGCCAGCAAAGGGTTACTAGCCAAAAACATTCAGTACTTC. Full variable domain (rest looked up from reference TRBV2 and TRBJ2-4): EPEVTQTPSHQVTQMGQEVILRCVPISNHLYFYWYRQILGQKVEFLVSFYNNEISEKSEIFDDQFSVERPDGSNFTLKIRSTKLEDSAMYFCASKGLLAKNIQYFGAGTRLSVL.

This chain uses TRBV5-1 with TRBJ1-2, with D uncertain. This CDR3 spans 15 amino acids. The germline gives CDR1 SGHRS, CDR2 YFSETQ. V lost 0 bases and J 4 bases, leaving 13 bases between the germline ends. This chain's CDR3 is CASSLDSGSGYGYTF. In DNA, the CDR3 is TGCGCCAGCAGCTTGGACTCGGGGTCGGGCTATGGCTACACCTTC.

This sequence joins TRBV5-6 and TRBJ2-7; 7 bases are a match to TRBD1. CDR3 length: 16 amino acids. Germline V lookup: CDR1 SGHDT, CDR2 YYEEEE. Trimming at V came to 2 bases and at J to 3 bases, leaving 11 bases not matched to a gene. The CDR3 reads CASSFRTGTVIYEQYF. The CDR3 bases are TGTGCCAGCAGCTTTAGGACCGGGACAGTGATCTACGAGCAGTACTTC.

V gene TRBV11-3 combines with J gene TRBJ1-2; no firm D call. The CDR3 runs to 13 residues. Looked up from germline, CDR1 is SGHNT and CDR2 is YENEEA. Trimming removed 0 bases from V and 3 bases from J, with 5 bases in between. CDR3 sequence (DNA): TGTGCCAGCAGCTTAGATGGGCACTATGGCTACACCTTC. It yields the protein CASSLDGHYGYTF.

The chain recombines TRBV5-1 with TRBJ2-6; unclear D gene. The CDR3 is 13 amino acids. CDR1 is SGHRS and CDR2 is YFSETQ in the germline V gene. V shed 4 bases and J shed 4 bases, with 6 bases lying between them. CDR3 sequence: CASSGSGANVLTF. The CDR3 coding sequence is TGCGCCAGCAGCGGTTCCGGGGCCAACGTCCTGACTTTC. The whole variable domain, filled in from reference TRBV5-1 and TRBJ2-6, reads KAGVTQTPRYLIKTRGQQVTLSCSPISGHRSVSWYQQTPGQGLQFLFEYFSETQRNKGNFPGRFSGRQFSNSRSEMNVSTLELGDSALYLCASSGSGANVLTFGAGSRLTVL.

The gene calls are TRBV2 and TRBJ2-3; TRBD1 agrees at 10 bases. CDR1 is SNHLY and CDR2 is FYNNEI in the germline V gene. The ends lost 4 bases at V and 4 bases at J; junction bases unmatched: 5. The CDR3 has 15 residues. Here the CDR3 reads CASSGGGQGADTQYF. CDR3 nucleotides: TGTGCCAGCAGTGGAGGAGGACAGGGGGCAGATACGCAGTATTTT.

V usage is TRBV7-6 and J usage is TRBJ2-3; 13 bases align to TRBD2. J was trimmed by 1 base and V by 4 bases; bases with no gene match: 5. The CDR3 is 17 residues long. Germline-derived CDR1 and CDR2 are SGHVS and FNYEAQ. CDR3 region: CASSSGLAGARTDTQYF. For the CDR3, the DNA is TGTGCCAGCAGCTCAGGACTAGCGGGGGCCCGCACAGATACGCAGTATTTT.

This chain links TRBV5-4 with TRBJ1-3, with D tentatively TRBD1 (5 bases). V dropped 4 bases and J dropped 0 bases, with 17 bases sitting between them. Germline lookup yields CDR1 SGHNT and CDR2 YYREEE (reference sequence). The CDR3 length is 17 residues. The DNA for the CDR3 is TGTGCCAGCAGCGCTTCCCGGGGCCCGAGCTCTGGAAACACCATATATTTT. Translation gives CASSASRGPSSGNTIYF.